These T cell receptor beta chains were read from a single sample in a study of cytomegalovirus exposure and HLA in healthy donors. TCRdb's copy holds only in-frame clones and misses some; the assay was immunoSEQ multiplex PCR. The data show tens of thousands of clones, roughly 70% seen once. Input material: PBMCs. The receptors were gathered from a male donor in good health and CMV-seropositive. CDR3s include the opening cysteine and the closing phenylalanine or tryptophan. The size entry is marked missing in some rows and otherwise reads once, few, many or a size class.

clone size	V gene	J gene	CDR3 protein
NA	TRBV19	TRBJ2-5	CASSARRTAQETQYF
NA	TRBV18	TRBJ2-1	CASSPGAGNNEQFF
NA	TRBV15	TRBJ2-7	CATSRDWTSSYEQYF
NA	TRBV28	TRBJ1-3	CASSGTDSGNTIYF
once	TRBV7-2	TRBJ2-5	CASSLARTGGGETQYF
NA	TRBV18	TRBJ2-7	CASSTLDRGGTYEQYF
NA	TRBV7-3	TRBJ2-1	CASRKERESEQFF
NA	TRBV19	TRBJ2-7	CASSIGSRVQGYEQYF
NA	TRBV5-6	TRBJ2-1	CASSLPGTDNNEQFF
NA	TRBV5-1	TRBJ2-1	CASSGETIEQFF
NA	TRBV7-8	TRBJ2-7	CASSVDRVGSYEQYF
few	TRBV4-2	TRBJ2-1	CASSHRTSGRLNEQFF
NA	TRBV7-2	TRBJ1-5	CASSSPNTAQHF
NA	TRBV5-4	TRBJ2-1	CASSEGLASDEQFF
NA	TRBV5-4	TRBJ2-1	CASSSGGGSSGRVEQFF
NA	TRBV5-4	TRBJ2-2	CASSPGLFNTGELFF
NA	TRBV4-1	TRBJ2-3	CASSQDRLAGVRTDTQYF
NA	TRBV4-1	TRBJ2-5	CASSQDVEGWETQYF
NA	TRBV27	TRBJ2-3	CASRAPGEALFTQYF
NA	TRBV6-5	TRBJ1-4	CASSRDSSREKLFF
NA	TRBV18	TRBJ1-2	CASSRSSGGYTF
NA	TRBV20-1	TRBJ1-1	CSATGNTEAFF
NA	TRBV7-2	TRBJ2-2	CASSAQVNTGELFF
NA	TRBV10-3	TRBJ1-5	CAISDGNQPQHF
NA	TRBV7-9	TRBJ1-2	CASSFILPGYGYTF
NA	TRBV6-6	NA	CASSYAAGVGEQYF
once	TRBV5-1	TRBJ2-2	CASSVGTTNTGELFF
NA	TRBV27	TRBJ1-4	CASGRGRGRSEKLFF
NA	TRBV5-6	TRBJ2-2	CASSFVGELFF
NA	TRBV4-2	TRBJ2-7	CASSQAWDSPVPYEQYF
NA	TRBV2	TRBJ1-2	CASSLGGRGYGYTF
few	TRBV4-1	TRBJ1-5	CASSQTGHNQPQHF
NA	TRBV5-5	TRBJ1-2	CASSFVYEDYTF
NA	TRBV2	TRBJ2-1	CASLRAGTGKFF
NA	TRBV6-5	TRBJ2-2	CASSVLAANTGELFF
few	TRBV7-9	TRBJ1-3	CASTPTQGQISGNTIYF